This T cell receptor (beta chain) was recovered during a study of shared clonotypes between healthy human individuals. Using immunoSEQ multiplex PCR, the repertoire was profiled, and TCRdb retains in-frame clones only, with some absent. The repertoire has 1.6 million or so clones, around 95% of them found once; the top ten carry approximately 1.2%. Losses at the gene ends were 4 bases for V and 4 bases for J; bases not matched to a gene: 4. CDR3 size: 15 residues. Per the germline V gene, CDR1 is SGHTA and CDR2 is FQGNSA. The specimen sequenced was naive CD4+ T cells sorted from blood. Subset indicated: CD45RA+ positively selected. This TCR came from a man aged 25 to 40 in good health. J is TRBJ1-5 and V is TRBV7-2, with 10 bases aligning to TRBD1. This chain's CDR3 is CASSSWTGGNQPQHF. CDR3 sequence (DNA): TGTGCCAGCAGCTCATGGACAGGGGGTAATCAGCCCCAGCATTTT.